These T cell receptor beta chains were read from a single sample in a study of blood T cells in healthy people across ages. TCRdb independently ran MiXCR on the 5' RACE reads; one entry per CDR3 protein. The table lists around 620,000 distinct CDR3 sequences, roughly 28% of them singletons, with about a fifth in the top ten. Material: blood. The source of these receptors is a woman between 65 and 79 years old in good health. CDR3s include the opening cysteine and the closing phenylalanine or tryptophan. The order of the fields is CDR3 DNA, CDR3 protein, clone size, J gene, V gene, D gene. A D gene is named only where the DNA matches it firmly. Clone size is not always given. Where it is, it says once, few, many or a class for expanded clones.

CDR3nt: TGCAGTGCTAGACCGAGCGGGGTCCTGCTAGATACGCAGTATTTT
CDR3aa: CSARPSGVLLDTQYF
abundance: few
j_gene: TRBJ2-3
v_gene: TRBV20-1
d_gene: TRBD2

CDR3nt: TGTGCCAGCAGCTTACCAAATTTTGGGACAGGGGGCGGCTACACCTTC
CDR3aa: CASSLPNFGTGGGYTF
abundance: few
j_gene: TRBJ1-2
v_gene: TRBV7-2
d_gene: TRBD1

CDR3nt: TGCGCCGGCAGCTTGGATTCGTCTAACTATGGCTACACCTTC
CDR3aa: CAGSLDSSNYGYTF
abundance: NA
j_gene: TRBJ1-2
v_gene: TRBV5-1
d_gene: NA

CDR3nt: TGTGCCAGCTCACCACGGACAGCCACCGGGGAGCTGTTTTTT
CDR3aa: CASSPRTATGELFF
abundance: NA
j_gene: TRBJ2-2
v_gene: TRBV18
d_gene: NA

CDR3nt: TGTGCCAGCAGTACAGGTAACAATCAGCCCCAGCATTTT
CDR3aa: CASSTGNNQPQHF
abundance: few
j_gene: TRBJ1-5
v_gene: TRBV28
d_gene: NA

CDR3nt: TGTGCCAGCAGCCCCCCTACAGGGATGCACTATGGCTACACCTTC
CDR3aa: CASSPPTGMHYGYTF
abundance: few
j_gene: TRBJ1-2
v_gene: TRBV5-5
d_gene: NA

CDR3nt: TGCAGTGCTAGATCACCGGGACTAGCGGAGAAACAAGAGACCCAGTACTTC
CDR3aa: CSARSPGLAEKQETQYF
abundance: many
j_gene: TRBJ2-5
v_gene: TRBV20-1
d_gene: TRBD2

CDR3nt: TGTGCCAGCAGCCTTAAGAGAGGGCGGGACCAAGAGACCCAGTACTTC
CDR3aa: CASSLKRGRDQETQYF
abundance: few
j_gene: TRBJ2-5
v_gene: TRBV6-6
d_gene: NA

CDR3nt: TGTGCCAGCACCAGATCGGACAGGGGCACTGAAGCTTTCTTT
CDR3aa: CASTRSDRGTEAFF
abundance: NA
j_gene: TRBJ1-1
v_gene: TRBV12-3/TRBV12-4
d_gene: TRBD1

CDR3nt: TGTGCCAGCAGCGCGAACAGGGGGCGCTTAGGTGGGGCCAACGTCCTGACTTTC
CDR3aa: CASSANRGRLGGANVLTF
abundance: few
j_gene: TRBJ2-6
v_gene: TRBV21-1
d_gene: NA

CDR3nt: TGCAGCGTTGGAGGTTCAGGAAGCCCAGATACGCAGTATTTT
CDR3aa: CSVGGSGSPDTQYF
abundance: NA
j_gene: TRBJ2-3
v_gene: TRBV29-1
d_gene: NA

CDR3nt: TGCAGCGTTGAAGGCCAGGGGACTGGATATGGCTACACCTTC
CDR3aa: CSVEGQGTGYGYTF
abundance: NA
j_gene: TRBJ1-2
v_gene: TRBV29-1
d_gene: NA

CDR3nt: TGTGCCAGCAGTTCCGGACGGAGTAGCAATCAGCCCCGGCATTTT
CDR3aa: CASSSGRSSNQPRHF
abundance: few
j_gene: TRBJ1-5
v_gene: TRBV7-2
d_gene: NA

CDR3nt: TGCAGCGTTTCAGGTCACACAGGGGGGGGCCCAGATACGCAGTATTTT
CDR3aa: CSVSGHTGGGPDTQYF
abundance: NA
j_gene: TRBJ2-3
v_gene: TRBV29-1
d_gene: NA

CDR3nt: TGTGCCAGCAGTTCCACTCGCAATCAGCCCCAGCATTTT
CDR3aa: CASSSTRNQPQHF
abundance: NA
j_gene: TRBJ1-5
v_gene: TRBV6-1
d_gene: NA

CDR3nt: TGTGCCAGCAGCTCAGTGACAGGCTACGAGCAGTACTTC
CDR3aa: CASSSVTGYEQYF
abundance: NA
j_gene: TRBJ2-7
v_gene: TRBV7-2
d_gene: NA

CDR3nt: TGTGCCAGCAGCTCCTTCTATCGGGGACGGCTCGAGGGGAATGAGCAGTTCTTC
CDR3aa: CASSSFYRGRLEGNEQFF
abundance: NA
j_gene: TRBJ2-1
v_gene: TRBV7-6
d_gene: NA

CDR3nt: TGCAGTGCTAGAGGGGGGACAGAACGGACCTACGAGCAGTACTTC
CDR3aa: CSARGGTERTYEQYF
abundance: NA
j_gene: TRBJ2-7
v_gene: TRBV20-1
d_gene: TRBD1

CDR3nt: TGCAGCGTGGCACAAGGGACTTCTGGTCAGCCCCAGCATTTT
CDR3aa: CSVAQGTSGQPQHF
abundance: NA
j_gene: TRBJ1-5
v_gene: TRBV29-1
d_gene: NA

CDR3nt: TGCGCCAGCAGCTTACTAGTAACCCCTGGCGAGCAGTACTTC
CDR3aa: CASSLLVTPGEQYF
abundance: few
j_gene: TRBJ2-7
v_gene: TRBV5-1
d_gene: NA

CDR3nt: TGCAGCGTTTGGTTGACGGAGCAGTTCTTC
CDR3aa: CSVWLTEQFF
abundance: few
j_gene: TRBJ2-1
v_gene: TRBV29-1
d_gene: NA

CDR3nt: TGTGCCAGCAGCCAAGCTAAGGGAGTTTCGGATGAAAAACTGTTTTTT
CDR3aa: CASSQAKGVSDEKLFF
abundance: few
j_gene: TRBJ1-4
v_gene: TRBV4-2
d_gene: NA

CDR3nt: TGTGCCAGCAGCGTGGGTCCCCTCTACGAGCAGTACTTC
CDR3aa: CASSVGPLYEQYF
abundance: once
j_gene: TRBJ2-7
v_gene: TRBV9
d_gene: NA